The 9 T cell receptor beta chains listed next were all sequenced from one sample in a study of T cell responses to AZD1222 COVID-19 vaccine. Data came from immunoSEQ multiplex PCR; TCRdb stores just in-frame clones and leaves some out. The sample holds 73,000 or so clones, more than 70% seen once. Sample: peripheral blood, taken on day 0 of AZD1222 vaccination. Receptors were obtained from an adult in good health.

This chain connects TRBV6-5 to TRBJ1-2; 9 bases fit TRBD1. This CDR3 has 12 amino acids. Germline-derived CDR1 and CDR2 are MNHEY and SVGAGI. V shed 7 bases and J 7 bases; nucleotides not matched to a gene: 4. CDR3 nucleotides: TGTGCCAGCATGGGGACAGGGATTGGCTACACCTTC. Residues: CASMGTGIGYTF.

The rearrangement links TRBV6-6 to TRBJ1-2; D remains unclear. The length of the CDR3 is 11 residues. Germline CDR1 reads MNHNY; CDR2 reads SVGAGI (reference sequence). Trimming took off 5 bases at V and 6 bases at J, with 7 bases between the two ends. DNA for the CDR3: TGTGCCAGCAGTCACAGTGATGGCTACACCTTC. Protein product: CASSHSDGYTF.

This chain links TRBV27 with TRBJ1-4; D is unresolved. CDR3 length equals 13 residues. V was shortened by 3 bases and J by 7 bases, with 9 bases between the two germline ends. Germline CDR1 and CDR2: MNHEY and SMNVEV (reference sequence). CDR3 sequence (DNA): TGTGCCAGCAGTTTTTTGGGAACTGAAAAACTGTTTTTT. Protein: CASSFLGTEKLFF. The full variable domain, its missing parts supplied by reference TRBV27 and TRBJ1-4, is EAQVTQNPRYLITVTGKKLTVTCSQNMNHEYMSWYRQDPGLGLRQIYYSMNVEVTDKGDVPEGYKVSRKEKRNFPLILESPSPNQTSLYFCASSFLGTEKLFFGSGTQLSVL.

The chain combines TRBV7-8 with TRBJ2-7; D is undetermined. Germline-derived CDR1 and CDR2 are SGHVS and FQNEAQ. V was trimmed by 5 bases and J by 6 bases, leaving 11 bases between them. This CDR3 has 12 amino acids. The CDR3 protein is CASSPPDPEQYF. In DNA, the CDR3 is TGTGCCAGCAGCCCCCCGGACCCCGAGCAGTACTTC.

The V and J genes are TRBV11-2 and TRBJ2-5; D gene uncertain. The length of the CDR3 is 13 residues. Trimming shortened V by 0 bases and J by 5 bases, and 7 bases separated the two germline ends. Germline V gene sequence: CDR1 SGHAT, CDR2 FQNNGV. CDR3 nucleotide sequence: TGTGCCAGCAGCTTAGACAGTCTCGAGACCCAGTACTTC. This encodes CASSLDSLETQYF. The variable domain in full, completed from reference TRBV11-2 and TRBJ2-5, reads EAGVAQSPRYKIIEKRQSVAFWCNPISGHATLYWYQQILGQGPKLLIQFQNNGVVDDSQLPKDRFSAERLKGVDSTLKIQPAKLEDSAVYLCASSLDSLETQYFGPGTRLLVL.

The chain links TRBV9 to TRBJ1-2; the match to TRBD1 covers 9 bases. The ends lost 6 bases at V and 3 bases at J; junction bases unmatched: 6. This CDR3 contains 14 residues. The germline gives CDR1 SGDLS, CDR2 YYNGEE. The CDR3 spells CASKRQGEYYGYTF. CDR3 in DNA: TGTGCCAGCAAACGACAGGGGGAATACTATGGCTACACCTTC.

V and J are TRBV5-1 and TRBJ1-1; 7 bases fit TRBD1. From germline, CDR1 is SGHRS and CDR2 YFSETQ. This CDR3 spans 12 amino acids. With V trimmed by 0 bases and J by 7 bases, 0 bases remained unmatched. The CDR3 DNA reads TGCGCCAGCAGCTTGGGACAGGGTGAAGCTTTCTTT. It codes for CASSLGQGEAFF.

This clone was observed a few times. This chain uses TRBV4-2 with TRBJ2-7; TRBD2 might be the D (6 bases). V lost 1 base, J lost 0 bases, and 7 bases lay in between. In germline, CDR1 is LGHNA, CDR2 YNFKEQ. CDR3 length: 14 residues. CDR3 in DNA: TGTGCCAGCAGCCAAGTGGAGGGCTCCTACGAGCAGTACTTC. Protein product: CASSQVEGSYEQYF.

The rearrangement joins TRBV28 to TRBJ1-2; D gene unclear. CDR1 and CDR2 (germline): MDHEN, SYDVKM. Trimming removed 1 base at V and 5 bases at J, with 14 bases between. This CDR3 is 15 amino acids long. CDR3 DNA: TGTGCCAGCAGTTTATTGGGCAGGAGAATTTATGGCTACACCTTC. Residues: CASSLLGRRIYGYTF.